These T cell receptor beta chains were read from a single sample in a study of blood T cell repertoires in COVID-19. Produced via immunoSEQ multiplex PCR; TCRdb's table is partial and in-frame only. Among 150,000 to 200,000 clones listed, 70% to 90% were seen once. Material: peripheral blood. The receptor set was obtained from a man aged 35-49 years with active or convalescent COVID-19. The conserved cysteine and the conserved F or W are not part of the CDR3 here.

TRBV7-2,TRBJ1-1,ASSRGGGSGTEAF
TRBV12-3/TRBV12-4,TRBJ2-7,ASSDDSYEQY
TRBV6-4,TRBJ2-1,ASSGLAGGSYNEQF
TRBV7-3,TRBJ2-2,ASSFSSTSGGAPGELF
TRBV27,TRBJ2-7,ASSFLAGPSYEQY
TRBV12-3/TRBV12-4,TRBJ2-5,ASSSGETQY
TRBV19,TRBJ1-5,ASAVGSNQPQH
TRBV11-2,TRBJ2-1,ASSLGPSGRAENEQF
TRBV29-1,TRBJ1-4,SVGSGSNEKLF
TRBV5-1,TRBJ2-5,ASSSGTGGETQY
TRBV11-3,TRBJ1-2,ASSLDSLLQGYT
TRBV5-1,TRBJ2-3,ASSGGTSGSFTNTQY
TRBV6-5,TRBJ2-5,ASTTGQGAETQY
TRBV6-5,TRBJ2-7,ASSTYREGEQY
TRBV5-1,TRBJ1-1,ASSFQTGENTEAF
TRBV5-1,TRBJ2-5,ASSLVRGSSASHWTGTYQETQY
TRBV2,TRBJ1-1,ASTAGFATEAF
TRBV14,TRBJ2-7,ASSQAGGRLVYEQY
TRBV6-1,TRBJ1-2,ASSDTAGDYGYT
TRBV5-4,TRBJ1-4,ASSPDRGPSNEKLF
TRBV28,TRBJ1-2,ASARGFNYGYT
TRBV27,TRBJ1-1,ASRFAGAGYIDTEAF
TRBV5-4,TRBJ2-3,ASSLDPTHTDTQY
TRBV24-1,TRBJ2-1,ATSDGLAGGSGEQF
TRBV5-1,TRBJ2-7,ASSTATGTAIYEQY
TRBV19,TRBJ2-1,ASRATARGYNEQF
TRBV7-2,TRBJ2-7,ASSSHPGGAYEQY
TRBV7-9,TRBJ1-1,ASSWGQENTEAF
TRBV27,TRBJ2-3,ASTNLAGHKTTDTQY
TRBV18,TRBJ2-3,ASSPSAGGSHTQY
TRBV5-4,TRBJ2-7,ASSSMKGDYEQY
TRBV6-5,TRBJ1-1,ASRTQGQANTEAF
TRBV18,TRBJ2-1,ASSPKTTGGNEQF
TRBV6-5,TRBJ1-3,ATYALSSGNTIY
TRBV12-3/TRBV12-4,TRBJ1-2,ASSPQVNYGYT
TRBV5-1,TRBJ2-5,ASSSGGTGIQETQY
TRBV5-5,TRBJ2-4,ASSVGTPRGNIQY
TRBV5-6,TRBJ1-1,ASSLGHSLQGRVNTEAF
TRBV16,TRBJ1-2,ASSPGHDRGYT
TRBV29-1,TRBJ2-7,SVEGQGGYEQY
TRBV6-6,TRBJ2-1,ASSYSYGGDNEQF
TRBV7-2,TRBJ1-3,ASSFDSGNTIY
TRBV11-3,TRBJ2-1,ASSSPRTGIGEQF
TRBV5-1,TRBJ1-1,ASSSRTGVFTEAF
TRBV27,TRBJ1-5,ASDRDAGQPQH
TRBV30,TRBJ1-6,AWGAGTGGSPLH
TRBV19,TRBJ1-5,ASSQVRSNQPQH
TRBV29-1,TRBJ2-7,SVTLLRTGNYEQY
TRBV7-9,TRBJ2-7,ASGLAGGSYEQY
TRBV30,TRBJ1-2,AWSTPGERGYT
TRBV4-2,TRBJ1-1,ASSPTGPTEAF
TRBV19,TRBJ1-2,ASSPTGERPYGYT
TRBV7-8,TRBJ1-6,ASSWGDRVHSPLH
TRBV28,TRBJ1-3,ASSLGISGNTIY
TRBV4-1,TRBJ2-3,ASSQGGILTQY
TRBV7-9,TRBJ1-6,ASSPSSYNSPLH
TRBV11-1,TRBJ1-1,ASSSTKNTEAF
TRBV15,TRBJ2-1,ATSRARDRAGHEQF
TRBV28,TRBJ2-7,ASSLGGTGLYEQY